This T cell receptor beta chain was documented in a study of CD8+ T cells in alopecia areata. Whole-study findings and limits: Normal skin contains resident alphabeta T cells, and these are also sequenced in scalp samples.

Concerning this clone: The antigen remains unidentified.

After isolation, RNA underwent reverse transcription to generate cDNA as the sequencing template. TCRdb's table, derived via immunoSEQ multiplex PCR, lists solely in-frame clones and lacks some. The table includes around 140,000 clones, roughly half detected once. The clonotype comes from a human donor with alopecia areata. The sequences come from CD4+ T cells sorted from blood, collected at week 0.

The CDR3 bases are TGCGCCAGCAGTTCGCAGGGTGACTATGGCTACACCTTC. It is translated as CASSSQGDYGYTF. This sequence joins TRBV5-1 and TRBJ1-2; tentative D call: TRBD1 (5 bases). There are 13 residues in the CDR3. Germline V gives CDR1 SGHRS, CDR2 YFSETQ. V lost 5 bases, J lost 3 bases, and 11 bases lay in between.